The 2 T cell receptor beta chains below were found in one sample sequenced in a study of CD8 T cells in Susac syndrome (dated by TCRdb to the late 2010s). Receptor libraries were prepared by the immunoSEQ multiplex PCR assay. RNA was extracted using the RNeasy kit, and about 0.45 to 1 microgram was reverse transcribed with random hexamers. Using fastp trimming at Q25 and MiXCR clonotype assembly, TCRdb reanalyzed the public sequencing data and kept in-frame beta chains. Merged by CDR3 protein, the rows form single entries marked with the most common genes and DNA. This sample is represented by roughly 300,000 distinct CDR3 sequences; approximately 84% of them were singletons. About 0.11% of the sample lies in the top ten. Sequencing was performed on CD8+ T cells from PBMCs. These receptors all come from a human donor with multiple sclerosis.

The chain recombines TRBV27 with TRBJ2-1; 10 positions match TRBD2. Germline values: CDR1 MNHEY, CDR2 SMNVEV (reference sequence). V shed 9 bases and J 8 bases; nucleotides not matched to a gene: 16. The CDR3 spans 16 residues. CDR3: CASTIRGGSGRYEQFF. In nucleotides, the CDR3 is TGTGCCAGTACAATACGGGGGGGTAGCGGGAGGTATGAGCAGTTCTTC.

DNA of the CDR3: TGTGCCTCACCGGGACAGGGTAATTCACCCCTCCACTTT. Its translation: CASPGQGNSPLHF. The chain carries TRBV30 and TRBJ1-6; TRBD1 matches 9 bases. From germline, CDR1 is GTSNPN and CDR2 SVGIG (reference sequence). V lost 7 bases and J lost 6; bases outside the gene matches: 4. The length of the CDR3 is 13 residues.